These T cell receptor beta chains were read from a single sample in a study of cytomegalovirus exposure and HLA in healthy donors. TCRdb's copy holds only in-frame clones and misses some; the assay was immunoSEQ multiplex PCR. The sample holds 250,000 or so clones, around 90% seen once. Specimen: PBMCs. The receptors come from a girl aged 2 to 9 in good health and CMV-seronegative. The CDR3 runs from the conserved cysteine through the conserved F or W. The order of the fields is D gene, V gene, clone size, J gene, CDR3 protein, CDR3 DNA. A D gene is named only where the DNA matches it firmly. Not every row has a clone size; where given, it reads once, few, many or a size class.

d_call: TRBD1; v_call: TRBV15; clone_size: once; j_call: TRBJ1-5; cdr3_aa: CATSYEGAARHF; cdr3_nt: TGTGCCACCAGCTACGAGGGGGCCGCCCGGCATTTT
d_call: TRBD2; v_call: TRBV27; clone_size: NA; j_call: TRBJ2-1; cdr3_aa: CASSSRTSGAYNEQFF; cdr3_nt: TGTGCCAGCAGTTCTAGGACTAGCGGGGCCTACAATGAGCAGTTCTTC
d_call: TRBD1; v_call: TRBV6-1; clone_size: NA; j_call: TRBJ2-7; cdr3_aa: CASSVYRGSSYEQYF; cdr3_nt: TGTGCCAGCAGTGTATACAGGGGGAGCTCCTACGAGCAGTACTTC
d_call: TRBD1; v_call: TRBV19; clone_size: NA; j_call: TRBJ1-2; cdr3_aa: CASSKGQGASGYTF; cdr3_nt: TGTGCCAGTAGTAAGGGACAGGGGGCATCTGGCTACACCTTC
d_call: TRBD2; v_call: TRBV10-3; clone_size: few; j_call: TRBJ2-2; cdr3_aa: CAIKGTGTSGRSKNTGELFF; cdr3_nt: TGTGCCATCAAAGGGACGGGGACTAGCGGGAGAAGTAAGAACACCGGGGAGCTGTTTTTT
d_call: TRBD2; v_call: TRBV10-2; clone_size: NA; j_call: TRBJ2-1; cdr3_aa: CASSEWTSGTVAEQFF; cdr3_nt: TGCGCCAGCAGTGAGTGGACTAGCGGGACTGTGGCTGAGCAGTTCTTC
d_call: TRBD1; v_call: TRBV12-5; clone_size: NA; j_call: TRBJ2-7; cdr3_aa: CASGFAAIRDRGRSGQYF; cdr3_nt: TGTGCTAGTGGTTTCGCCGCCATCCGGGACAGGGGACGATCAGGGCAGTACTTC
d_call: TRBD1; v_call: TRBV20-1; clone_size: NA; j_call: TRBJ1-1; cdr3_aa: CSADRAEAFF; cdr3_nt: TGCAGTGCGGACAGGGCTGAAGCTTTCTTT
d_call: NA; v_call: TRBV13; clone_size: once; j_call: TRBJ1-6; cdr3_aa: CASSTATGVNSPLHF; cdr3_nt: TGTGCCAGCTCGACGGCGACAGGCGTTAATTCACCCCTCCACTTT
d_call: TRBD1; v_call: TRBV27; clone_size: NA; j_call: TRBJ1-5; cdr3_aa: CASYPTGALNQPQHF; cdr3_nt: TGTGCCAGCTACCCCACAGGGGCCCTTAATCAGCCCCAGCATTTT
d_call: NA; v_call: TRBV2; clone_size: NA; j_call: TRBJ2-1; cdr3_aa: CASSEARNEQFF; cdr3_nt: TGTGCCAGCAGTGAAGCTCGCAATGAGCAGTTCTTC
d_call: NA; v_call: TRBV19; clone_size: NA; j_call: TRBJ1-2; cdr3_aa: CASSPHPPGGYGYTF; cdr3_nt: TGTGCCAGTAGTCCTCACCCCCCGGGGGGTTATGGCTACACCTTC
d_call: TRBD2; v_call: TRBV7-9; clone_size: NA; j_call: TRBJ2-1; cdr3_aa: CASTTLAGDGNEQFF; cdr3_nt: TGTGCCAGCACGACACTAGCGGGAGATGGGAATGAGCAGTTCTTC
d_call: NA; v_call: TRBV7-9; clone_size: NA; j_call: TRBJ2-7; cdr3_aa: CASSLIPGSYEQYF; cdr3_nt: TGTGCCAGCAGCTTAATTCCAGGTTCCTACGAGCAGTACTTC
d_call: TRBD1; v_call: TRBV7-2; clone_size: NA; j_call: TRBJ2-5; cdr3_aa: CASSFNRGETQYF; cdr3_nt: TGTGCCAGCAGCTTTAACAGGGGTGAGACCCAGTACTTC
d_call: NA; v_call: TRBV15; clone_size: NA; j_call: TRBJ2-3; cdr3_aa: CATSRDGLATDTQYF; cdr3_nt: TGTGCCACCAGCAGAGATGGCCTGGCTACAGATACGCAGTATTTT
d_call: NA; v_call: TRBV7-8; clone_size: once; j_call: TRBJ2-7; cdr3_aa: CASSLASTWLREQYF; cdr3_nt: TGTGCCAGCAGCTTAGCTTCGACTTGGCTGAGGGAGCAGTACTTC
d_call: TRBD1; v_call: TRBV29-1; clone_size: few; j_call: TRBJ2-5; cdr3_aa: CSTRDRGVFETQYF; cdr3_nt: TGCAGCACTAGGGACAGGGGAGTGTTTGAGACCCAGTACTTC
d_call: NA; v_call: TRBV7-9; clone_size: once; j_call: TRBJ1-4; cdr3_aa: CASSLADSINEKLFF; cdr3_nt: TGTGCCAGCAGCTTAGCGGACAGTATTAATGAAAAACTGTTTTTT
d_call: TRBD2; v_call: TRBV4-2; clone_size: NA; j_call: TRBJ2-1; cdr3_aa: CASSQDGTSGGFFF; cdr3_nt: TGTGCCAGCAGCCAAGACGGGACTAGCGGGGGGTTTTTCTTC
d_call: TRBD1; v_call: TRBV28; clone_size: NA; j_call: TRBJ1-6; cdr3_aa: CASTPGRGLRNSPLHF; cdr3_nt: TGTGCCAGCACCCCCGGCAGGGGGCTTCGTAATTCACCCCTCCACTTT
d_call: NA; v_call: TRBV12-5; clone_size: NA; j_call: TRBJ2-7; cdr3_aa: CASGWGVARGEQYF; cdr3_nt: TGTGCTAGTGGTTGGGGGGTAGCGAGGGGCGAGCAGTACTTC
d_call: TRBD2; v_call: TRBV30; clone_size: once; j_call: TRBJ2-5; cdr3_aa: CAWSVLVGTSFETQYF; cdr3_nt: TGTGCCTGGAGTGTATTAGTTGGGACTAGCTTTGAGACCCAGTACTTC
d_call: TRBD2; v_call: TRBV5-1; clone_size: NA; j_call: TRBJ2-7; cdr3_aa: CASSRGEREGQYEQHF; cdr3_nt: TGCGCCAGCAGCCGAGGGGAGCGGGAGGGCCAGTACGAGCAGCACTTC
d_call: NA; v_call: TRBV6-1; clone_size: once; j_call: TRBJ2-2; cdr3_aa: CASSEVGTYLAGELFF; cdr3_nt: TGTGCCAGCAGTGAAGTAGGGACATACCTCGCCGGGGAGCTGTTTTTT
d_call: TRBD2; v_call: TRBV11-2; clone_size: NA; j_call: TRBJ2-7; cdr3_aa: CASSLEWTSREQYF; cdr3_nt: TGTGCCAGCAGCTTAGAGTGGACTAGTCGCGAGCAGTACTTC
d_call: TRBD2; v_call: TRBV7-9; clone_size: NA; j_call: TRBJ2-1; cdr3_aa: CAGGEAGGSHEQFF; cdr3_nt: TGTGCCGGGGGGGAAGCGGGAGGTAGCCATGAGCAGTTCTTC
d_call: NA; v_call: TRBV27; clone_size: NA; j_call: TRBJ2-3; cdr3_aa: CATSTRPYSTDTQYF; cdr3_nt: TGTGCCACCTCCACTAGGCCCTATAGCACAGATACGCAGTATTTT
d_call: TRBD1; v_call: TRBV6-5; clone_size: NA; j_call: TRBJ1-3; cdr3_aa: CASRTQGLAGNTIYF; cdr3_nt: TGTGCCAGCAGAACACAGGGGCTGGCTGGAAACACCATATATTTT
d_call: NA; v_call: TRBV18; clone_size: NA; j_call: TRBJ2-7; cdr3_aa: CASSPPGGSAAEQYF; cdr3_nt: TGTGCCAGCTCACCACCGGGGGGTTCGGCGGCCGAGCAGTACTTC
d_call: TRBD1; v_call: TRBV27; clone_size: NA; j_call: TRBJ2-2; cdr3_aa: CASSTGTGVGELFF; cdr3_nt: TGTGCCAGCAGTACCGGGACAGGGGTCGGGGAGCTGTTTTTT
d_call: TRBD2; v_call: TRBV12-5; clone_size: NA; j_call: TRBJ2-3; cdr3_aa: CASGFLLSGATDTQYF; cdr3_nt: TGTGCTAGTGGTTTCCTATTGAGCGGGGCCACAGATACGCAGTATTTT
d_call: TRBD1; v_call: TRBV10-2; clone_size: NA; j_call: TRBJ2-2; cdr3_aa: CASSEQGSTGELFF; cdr3_nt: TGCGCCAGCAGTGAACAGGGGAGCACCGGGGAGCTGTTTTTT
d_call: NA; v_call: TRBV29-1; clone_size: NA; j_call: TRBJ1-3; cdr3_aa: CSVEGDSGNTIYF; cdr3_nt: TGCAGCGTTGAGGGAGACTCCGGAAACACCATATATTTT
d_call: NA; v_call: TRBV5-1; clone_size: NA; j_call: TRBJ1-6; cdr3_aa: CASSLEEQAPGSYNSPLHF; cdr3_nt: TGCGCCAGCAGCTTGGAAGAACAGGCCCCCGGATCCTATAATTCACCCCTCCACTTT
d_call: NA; v_call: TRBV29-1; clone_size: NA; j_call: TRBJ2-1; cdr3_aa: CSVVGQGAYNEQFF; cdr3_nt: TGCAGCGTTGTTGGGCAGGGTGCCTACAATGAGCAGTTCTTC
d_call: NA; v_call: TRBV19; clone_size: NA; j_call: TRBJ2-2; cdr3_aa: CASSQGGYSNTGELFF; cdr3_nt: TGTGCCAGTAGTCAAGGGGGTTACTCGAACACCGGGGAGCTGTTTTTT
d_call: TRBD1; v_call: TRBV28; clone_size: NA; j_call: TRBJ1-2; cdr3_aa: CASSFIGQGARDGYTF; cdr3_nt: TGTGCCAGCAGTTTTATAGGACAGGGGGCGCGGGATGGCTACACCTTC
d_call: TRBD1; v_call: TRBV7-8; clone_size: NA; j_call: TRBJ1-6; cdr3_aa: CASSLAGQYNSPLHF; cdr3_nt: TGTGCCAGCAGCTTGGCGGGACAGTATAATTCACCCCTCCACTTT
d_call: TRBD2; v_call: TRBV13; clone_size: NA; j_call: TRBJ2-1; cdr3_aa: CASSSRSGTTYNEQFF; cdr3_nt: TGTGCCAGCAGCTCTAGATCGGGGACTACTTACAATGAGCAGTTCTTC
d_call: TRBD2; v_call: TRBV11-3; clone_size: NA; j_call: TRBJ2-3; cdr3_aa: CASSLGDLAGRTDTQYF; cdr3_nt: TGTGCCAGCAGCTTAGGAGACTTAGCGGGCCGCACAGATACGCAGTATTTT
d_call: TRBD1; v_call: TRBV7-9; clone_size: NA; j_call: TRBJ1-5; cdr3_aa: CASGTADQPQHF; cdr3_nt: TGTGCCAGCGGGACAGCAGATCAGCCCCAGCATTTT
d_call: TRBD2; v_call: TRBV10-1; clone_size: NA; j_call: TRBJ2-1; cdr3_aa: CASSESPSGGAHEQFF; cdr3_nt: TGCGCCAGCAGTGAGTCACCAAGCGGGGGGGCCCATGAGCAGTTCTTC
d_call: TRBD2; v_call: TRBV27; clone_size: NA; j_call: TRBJ2-4; cdr3_aa: CASGLAGDVGKNIQYF; cdr3_nt: TGTGCCAGTGGACTAGCGGGAGATGTGGGCAAAAACATTCAGTACTTC
d_call: TRBD2; v_call: TRBV7-6; clone_size: NA; j_call: TRBJ2-5; cdr3_aa: CASSLVERGGETQYF; cdr3_nt: TGTGCCAGCAGCTTAGTGGAGCGGGGGGGAGAGACCCAGTACTTC
d_call: NA; v_call: TRBV18; clone_size: NA; j_call: TRBJ2-1; cdr3_aa: CASSPRTLDEQFF; cdr3_nt: TGTGCCAGCTCGCCTCGGACTTTGGATGAGCAGTTCTTC
d_call: NA; v_call: TRBV5-1; clone_size: NA; j_call: TRBJ2-3; cdr3_aa: CASRSGPTDTQYF; cdr3_nt: TGCGCCAGCAGATCAGGCCCCACAGATACGCAGTATTTT
d_call: NA; v_call: TRBV19; clone_size: NA; j_call: TRBJ1-5; cdr3_aa: CASSIGASQPQHF; cdr3_nt: TGTGCCAGTAGTATAGGCGCCTCACAGCCCCAGCATTTT
d_call: NA; v_call: TRBV25-1; clone_size: NA; j_call: TRBJ2-2; cdr3_aa: CASSKGFPAGSTGELFF; cdr3_nt: TGTGCCAGCTCAAAGGGCTTCCCGGCGGGGAGCACCGGGGAGCTGTTTTTT
d_call: TRBD1; v_call: TRBV29-1; clone_size: NA; j_call: TRBJ1-3; cdr3_aa: CSVAGQGVGNTIYF; cdr3_nt: TGCAGCGTTGCGGGACAGGGTGTCGGAAACACCATATATTTT
d_call: NA; v_call: TRBV19; clone_size: NA; j_call: TRBJ2-7; cdr3_aa: CASSAGTYEQYF; cdr3_nt: TGTGCCAGTAGTGCAGGGACCTACGAGCAGTACTTC
d_call: NA; v_call: TRBV11-3; clone_size: NA; j_call: TRBJ1-1; cdr3_aa: CASSFGMGLNTEAFF; cdr3_nt: TGTGCCAGCAGCTTCGGGATGGGATTAAACACTGAAGCTTTCTTT
d_call: NA; v_call: TRBV12-5; clone_size: NA; j_call: TRBJ2-7; cdr3_aa: CASGGRDSFYEQYF; cdr3_nt: TGTGCTAGTGGTGGGCGGGACAGCTTCTACGAGCAGTACTTC
d_call: TRBD1; v_call: TRBV27; clone_size: NA; j_call: TRBJ2-7; cdr3_aa: CASSYGTGESYEQYF; cdr3_nt: TGTGCCAGCAGTTACGGGACAGGGGAGTCCTACGAGCAGTACTTC
d_call: NA; v_call: TRBV7-9; clone_size: NA; j_call: TRBJ1-5; cdr3_aa: CASSFAGHSNQPQHF; cdr3_nt: TGTGCCAGCAGCTTTGCAGGCCATAGCAATCAGCCCCAGCATTTT
d_call: TRBD1; v_call: TRBV9; clone_size: few; j_call: TRBJ1-1; cdr3_aa: CASRGDRGPNTEAFF; cdr3_nt: TGTGCCAGCAGGGGGGACAGGGGGCCGAACACTGAAGCTTTCTTT